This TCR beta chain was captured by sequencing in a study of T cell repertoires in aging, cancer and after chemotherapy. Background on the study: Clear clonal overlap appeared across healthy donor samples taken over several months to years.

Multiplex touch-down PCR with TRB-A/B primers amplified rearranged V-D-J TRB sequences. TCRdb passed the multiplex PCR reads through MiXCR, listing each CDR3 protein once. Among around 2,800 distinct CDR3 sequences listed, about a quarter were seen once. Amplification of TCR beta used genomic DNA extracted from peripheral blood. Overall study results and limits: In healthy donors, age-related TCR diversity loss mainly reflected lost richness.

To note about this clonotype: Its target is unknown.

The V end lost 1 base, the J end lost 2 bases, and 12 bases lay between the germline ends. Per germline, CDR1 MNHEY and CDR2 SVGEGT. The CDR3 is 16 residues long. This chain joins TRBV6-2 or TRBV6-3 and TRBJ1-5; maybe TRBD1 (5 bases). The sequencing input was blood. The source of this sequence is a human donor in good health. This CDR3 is CASSYLIGGGNQPQHF. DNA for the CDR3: TGTGCCAGCAGTTACTTAATTGGGGGAGGCAATCAGCCCCAGCATTTT.